A selection of T cell receptor beta chains follows, all from one sample in a study of a mutant IDH1 vaccine in newly diagnosed glioma. The data were produced by immunoSEQ multiplex PCR, yet TCRdb's version contains in-frame clones alone and is incomplete. The table shows approximately 61,000 clones, with roughly 79% occurring only once. The antigens these receptors bind are not known. Sequenced here: PBMCs, sampled from a glioma patient whose treatment included an IDH1 peptide vaccine. The receptors derive from a man aged 35-49 years with glioma. The CDR3 runs from the conserved cysteine through the conserved F or W.

j_call v_call cdr3_aa
TRBJ1-3 TRBV30 CAWSVAAFSSGNTIYF
TRBJ2-7 TRBV7-7 CASSAHHGNEQYF
TRBJ1-2 TRBV6-5 CASSYSRGQRAYGYTF
TRBJ2-7 TRBV19 CASSVGGLYEQYF
TRBJ2-7 TRBV19 CASSMLGAHEQYF
TRBJ1-1 TRBV10-2 CASSERTFRTPEAFF
TRBJ2-7 TRBV6-5 CASSKLAGFTYEQYF
TRBJ1-4 TRBV9 CASSPDTRVNEKLFF
TRBJ2-7 TRBV5-1 CASSLDRKGGNSYEQYF
TRBJ2-3 TRBV7-2 CASSLTGTPDTQYF
TRBJ1-1 TRBV30 CAWRAQGNTEAFF
TRBJ1-1 TRBV28 CASSRTQGGYTEAFF
TRBJ2-4 TRBV30 CAWSVQLRLAKNIQYF
TRBJ1-1 TRBV28 CASSSRVRSNTEAFF
TRBJ2-2 TRBV7-2 CASSLLLGLNTGELFF
TRBJ1-1 TRBV10-3 CAVRILMNTEAFF
TRBJ1-5 TRBV19 CASSIDQGGSTAQHF
TRBJ2-1 TRBV19 CASSIDAVSSYNEQFF
TRBJ2-1 TRBV6-5 CASSNPNEQFF
TRBJ2-7 TRBV7-6 CASSSYAGGNSYEQYF
TRBJ2-3 TRBV5-6 CASSLFLRGTSTDTQYF
TRBJ2-7 TRBV7-9 CASSFSYEQYF
TRBJ2-1 TRBV10-3 CATGQGASYNEQFF
TRBJ1-1 TRBV28 CASSLGQGTSEAFF
TRBJ2-3 TRBV11-2 CASSLGPGRDTQYF
TRBJ1-4 TRBV27 CASSTRRGMEEKLFF
TRBJ1-1 TRBV5-1 CASSLGGMNTEAFF
TRBJ2-7 TRBV28 CASTSGFASEQYF
TRBJ2-7 TRBV30 CAWSGGGPNSYEQYF
TRBJ1-2 TRBV11-1 CASSPGQGAGYGYTF
TRBJ2-5 TRBV5-1 CASSLPSGAQETQYF
TRBJ1-1 TRBV15 CATSKDRGLGNTEAFF
TRBJ2-7 TRBV28 CASSPTGTYSYEQYF
TRBJ1-2 TRBV21-1 CASSKIRTDYGYTF
TRBJ2-7 TRBV6-6 CASSTGTGIYEQYF